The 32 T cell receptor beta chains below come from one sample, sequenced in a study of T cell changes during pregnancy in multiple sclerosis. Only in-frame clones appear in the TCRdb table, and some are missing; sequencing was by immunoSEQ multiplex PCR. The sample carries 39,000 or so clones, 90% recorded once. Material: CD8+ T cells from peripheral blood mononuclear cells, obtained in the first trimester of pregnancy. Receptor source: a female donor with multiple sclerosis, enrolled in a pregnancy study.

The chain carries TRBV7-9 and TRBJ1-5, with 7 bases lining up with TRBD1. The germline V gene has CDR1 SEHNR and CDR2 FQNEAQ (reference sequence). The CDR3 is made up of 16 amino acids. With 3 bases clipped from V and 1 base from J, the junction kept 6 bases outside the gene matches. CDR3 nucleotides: TGTGCCAGCAGCTTGACGGGACAGACGAGCAATCAGCCCCAGCATTTT. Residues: CASSLTGQTSNQPQHF.

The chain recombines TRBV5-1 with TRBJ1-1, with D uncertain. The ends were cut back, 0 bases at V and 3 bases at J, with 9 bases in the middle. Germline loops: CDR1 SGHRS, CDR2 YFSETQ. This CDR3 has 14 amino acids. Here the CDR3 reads CASSLDVDYTEAFF. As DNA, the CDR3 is TGCGCCAGCAGCTTGGATGTAGACTACACTGAAGCTTTCTTT.

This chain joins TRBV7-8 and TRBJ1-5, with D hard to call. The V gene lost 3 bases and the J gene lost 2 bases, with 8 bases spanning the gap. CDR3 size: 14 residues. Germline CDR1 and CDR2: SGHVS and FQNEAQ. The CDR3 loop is CASSFEGGNQPQHF. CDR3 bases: TGTGCCAGCAGCTTTGAGGGCGGCAATCAGCCCCAGCATTTT.

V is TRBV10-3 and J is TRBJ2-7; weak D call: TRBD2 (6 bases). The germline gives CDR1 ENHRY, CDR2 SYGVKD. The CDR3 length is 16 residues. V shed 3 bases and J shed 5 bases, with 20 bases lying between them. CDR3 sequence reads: CAISDGTAPSPHEQYF. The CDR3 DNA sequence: TGTGCCATCAGTGACGGGACTGCCCCCAGTCCCCACGAGCAGTACTTC.

CDR3 protein: CASGDPRYRVNTGELFF. The CDR3 DNA reads TGTGCCAGCGGAGACCCCCGGTACAGGGTAAACACCGGGGAGCTGTTTTTT. The chain links TRBV9 to TRBJ2-2, with a tentative D call TRBD1 (6 bases). Germline loops: CDR1 SGDLS, CDR2 YYNGEE. This CDR3 is 17 amino acids long. Trimming left V 7 bases short and J 2 bases short, with 21 bases between. The entire variable domain, with the rest obtained from reference TRBV9 and TRBJ2-2, is as follows: DSGVTQTPKHLITATGQRVTLRCSPRSGDLSVYWYQQSLDQGLQFLIQYYNGEERAKGNILERFSAQQFPDLHSELNLSSLELGDSALYFCASGDPRYRVNTGELFFGEGSRLTVL.

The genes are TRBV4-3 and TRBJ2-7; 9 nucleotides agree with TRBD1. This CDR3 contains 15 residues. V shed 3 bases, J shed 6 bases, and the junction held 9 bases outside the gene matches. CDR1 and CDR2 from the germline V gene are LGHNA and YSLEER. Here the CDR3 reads CASSHRPGQGGEQYF. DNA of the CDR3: TGCGCCAGCAGCCATCGACCGGGACAGGGAGGCGAGCAGTACTTC.

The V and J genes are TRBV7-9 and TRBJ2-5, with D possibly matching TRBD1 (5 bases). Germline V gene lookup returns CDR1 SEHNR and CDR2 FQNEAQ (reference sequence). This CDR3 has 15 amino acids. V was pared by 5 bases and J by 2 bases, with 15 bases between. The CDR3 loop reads CASSASGIRQETQYF. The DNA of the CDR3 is TGTGCCAGCAGCGCGTCAGGGATAAGGCAAGAGACCCAGTACTTC.

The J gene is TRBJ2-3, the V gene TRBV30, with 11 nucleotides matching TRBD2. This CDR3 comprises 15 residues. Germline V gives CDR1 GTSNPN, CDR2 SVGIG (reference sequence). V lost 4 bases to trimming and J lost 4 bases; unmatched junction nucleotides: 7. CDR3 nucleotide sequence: TGTGCCTGGAAGGCACTAGCGGGAGACGCAGATACGCAGTATTTT. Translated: CAWKALAGDADTQYF.

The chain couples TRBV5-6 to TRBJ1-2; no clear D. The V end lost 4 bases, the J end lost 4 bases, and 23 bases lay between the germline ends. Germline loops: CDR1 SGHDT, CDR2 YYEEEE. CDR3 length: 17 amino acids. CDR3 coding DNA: TGTGCCAGCAGCCCCATGGAGGGTGGCCTCTACTCCTATGGCTACACCTTC. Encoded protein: CASSPMEGGLYSYGYTF.

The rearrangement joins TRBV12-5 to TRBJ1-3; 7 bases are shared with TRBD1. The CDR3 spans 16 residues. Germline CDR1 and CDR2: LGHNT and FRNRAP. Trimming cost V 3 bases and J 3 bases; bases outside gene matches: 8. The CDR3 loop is CASGFLLGTDGNTIYF. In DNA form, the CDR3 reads TGTGCTAGTGGTTTCCTTCTCGGGACAGATGGAAACACCATATATTTT. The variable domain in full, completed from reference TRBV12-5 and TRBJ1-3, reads DARVTQTPRHKVTEMGQEVTMRCQPILGHNTVFWYRQTMMQGLELLAYFRNRAPLDDSGMPKDRFSAEMPDATLATLKIQPSEPRDSAVYFCASGFLLGTDGNTIYFGEGSWLTVV.

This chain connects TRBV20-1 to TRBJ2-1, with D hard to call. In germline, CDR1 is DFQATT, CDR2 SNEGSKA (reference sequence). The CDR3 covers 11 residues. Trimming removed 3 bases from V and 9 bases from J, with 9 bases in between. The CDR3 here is CSASPSGEQFF. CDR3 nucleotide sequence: TGCAGTGCTAGTCCCTCGGGTGAGCAGTTCTTC.

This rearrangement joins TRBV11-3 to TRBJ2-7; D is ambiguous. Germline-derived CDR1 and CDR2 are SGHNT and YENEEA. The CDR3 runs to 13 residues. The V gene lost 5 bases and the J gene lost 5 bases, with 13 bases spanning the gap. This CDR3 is CASSLLLSNEQYF. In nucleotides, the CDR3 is TGTGCCAGCAGCCTCTTACTTAGCAACGAGCAGTACTTC.

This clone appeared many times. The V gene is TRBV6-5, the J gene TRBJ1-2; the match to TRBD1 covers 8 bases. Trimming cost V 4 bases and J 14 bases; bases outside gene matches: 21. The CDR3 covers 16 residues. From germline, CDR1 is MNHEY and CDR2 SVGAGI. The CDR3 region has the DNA TGTGCCAGCAGTTTACACCTGTCAGGGAAGGACAGGGTGGTTACCTTC. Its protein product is CASSLHLSGKDRVVTF.

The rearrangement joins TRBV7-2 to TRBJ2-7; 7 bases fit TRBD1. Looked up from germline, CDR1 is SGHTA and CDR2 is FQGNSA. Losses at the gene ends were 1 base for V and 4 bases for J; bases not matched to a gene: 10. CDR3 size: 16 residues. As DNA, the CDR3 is TGTGCCAGCAGCTTAGTCGGTGGGACAGTGAGTTACGAGCAGTACTTC. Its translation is CASSLVGGTVSYEQYF.

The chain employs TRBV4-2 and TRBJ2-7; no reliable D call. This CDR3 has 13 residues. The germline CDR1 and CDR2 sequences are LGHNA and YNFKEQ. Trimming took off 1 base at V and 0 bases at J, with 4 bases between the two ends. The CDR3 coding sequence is TGTGCCAGCAGCCAAGGTATCTCCTACGAGCAGTACTTC. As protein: CASSQGISYEQYF.

The CDR3 reads CASSQRTGRVEKLFF. CDR3 DNA sequence: TGCGCCAGCAGCCAAAGGACAGGGCGGGTTGAAAAACTGTTTTTT. The chain employs TRBV4-3 and TRBJ1-4; 8 nucleotides agree with TRBD1. The CDR3 runs 15 residues. V lost 2 bases and J lost 7; bases outside the gene matches: 6. Per germline, CDR1 LGHNA and CDR2 YSLEER.

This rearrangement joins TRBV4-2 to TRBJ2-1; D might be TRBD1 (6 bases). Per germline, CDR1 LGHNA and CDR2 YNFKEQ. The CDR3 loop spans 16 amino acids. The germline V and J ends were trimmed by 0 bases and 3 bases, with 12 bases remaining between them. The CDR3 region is CASSQDGRGNYNEQFF. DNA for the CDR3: TGTGCCAGCAGCCAAGACGGCAGGGGTAACTACAATGAGCAGTTCTTC.

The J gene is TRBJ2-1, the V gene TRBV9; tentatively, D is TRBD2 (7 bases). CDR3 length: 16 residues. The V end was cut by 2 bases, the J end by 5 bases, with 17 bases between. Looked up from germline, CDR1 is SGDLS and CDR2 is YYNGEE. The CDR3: CASSVEGGGFHNEQFF. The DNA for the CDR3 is TGTGCCAGCAGCGTTGAAGGGGGGGGGTTCCACAATGAGCAGTTCTTC.

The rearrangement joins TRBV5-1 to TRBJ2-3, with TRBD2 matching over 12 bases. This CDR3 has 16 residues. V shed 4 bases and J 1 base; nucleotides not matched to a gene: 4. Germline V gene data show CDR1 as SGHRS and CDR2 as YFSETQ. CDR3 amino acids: CASSPRLAGGTDTQYF. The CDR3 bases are TGCGCCAGCAGCCCCCGACTAGCGGGGGGCACAGATACGCAGTATTTT.

The CDR3 reads CASRTMTGLVSDTQYF. The CDR3 nucleotides read TGTGCCAGCAGAACTATGACAGGGTTAGTTTCAGATACGCAGTATTTT. The genes are TRBV27 and TRBJ2-3; TRBD1 agrees at 7 bases. The CDR3 runs 16 residues. Looked up from germline, CDR1 is MNHEY and CDR2 is SMNVEV (reference sequence). V lost 6 bases, J lost 4 bases, and 13 bases stayed unmatched.

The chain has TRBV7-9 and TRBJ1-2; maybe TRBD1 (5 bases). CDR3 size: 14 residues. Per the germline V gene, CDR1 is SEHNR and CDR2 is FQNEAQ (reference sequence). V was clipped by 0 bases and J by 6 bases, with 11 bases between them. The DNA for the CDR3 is TGTGCCAGCAGCTTAGCGGGGGGAAGGGATGGCTACACCTTC. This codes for CASSLAGGRDGYTF.

The CDR3 DNA reads TGTGCCTGGAGTGTACTTGTATCTACCTATGGCTACACCTTC. Its protein is CAWSVLVSTYGYTF. The chain recombines TRBV30 with TRBJ1-2; D not resolved. This CDR3 contains 14 residues. The V end lost 0 bases, the J end lost 4 bases, and 12 bases lay between the germline ends. Germline-derived CDR1 and CDR2 are GTSNPN and SVGIG (reference sequence).

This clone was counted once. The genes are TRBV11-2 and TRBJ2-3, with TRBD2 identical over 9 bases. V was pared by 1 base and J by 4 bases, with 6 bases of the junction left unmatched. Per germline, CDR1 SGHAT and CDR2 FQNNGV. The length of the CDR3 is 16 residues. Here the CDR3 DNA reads TGTGCCAGCAGCTTAGCAGGGCGGGGGGGGGCAGATACGCAGTATTTT. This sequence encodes CASSLAGRGGADTQYF.

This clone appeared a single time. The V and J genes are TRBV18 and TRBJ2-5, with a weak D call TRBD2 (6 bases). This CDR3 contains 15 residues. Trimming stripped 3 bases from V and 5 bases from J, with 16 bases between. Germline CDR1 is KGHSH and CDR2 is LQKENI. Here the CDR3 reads CASSPVGGFGETQYF. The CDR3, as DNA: TGTGCCAGCTCACCGGTTGGAGGGTTTGGGGAGACCCAGTACTTC.

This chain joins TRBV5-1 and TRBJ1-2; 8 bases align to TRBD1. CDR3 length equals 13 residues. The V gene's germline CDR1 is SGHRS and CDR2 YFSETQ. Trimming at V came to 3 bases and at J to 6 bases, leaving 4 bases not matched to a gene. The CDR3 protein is CASSSGQGDGYTF. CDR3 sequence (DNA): TGCGCCAGCAGCTCCGGACAGGGTGATGGCTACACCTTC.

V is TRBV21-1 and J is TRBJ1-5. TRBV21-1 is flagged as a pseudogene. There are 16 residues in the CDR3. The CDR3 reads CASSKKGREGGQPQHF. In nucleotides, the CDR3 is TGTGCCAGCAGCAAAAAGGGCAGGGAGGGCGGTCAGCCCCAGCATTTT.

The DNA for the CDR3 is TGTGCCAGCAGCTTAAGGGGCGACAGGAACTACGAGCAGTACTTC. This translates into CASSLRGDRNYEQYF. The rearrangement links TRBV7-3 to TRBJ2-7; possibly TRBD1 for D (6 bases). CDR3 length: 15 residues. Germline V gene data show CDR1 as SGHTA and CDR2 as FQGTGA. Trimming stripped 1 base from V and 3 bases from J, with 13 bases between.

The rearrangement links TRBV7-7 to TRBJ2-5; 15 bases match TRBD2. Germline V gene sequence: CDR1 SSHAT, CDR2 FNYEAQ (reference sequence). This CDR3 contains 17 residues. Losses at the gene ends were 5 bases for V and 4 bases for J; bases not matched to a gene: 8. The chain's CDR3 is CASSTRTSGGGGETQYF. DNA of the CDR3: TGTGCCAGCAGCACCCGGACTAGCGGGGGGGGAGGAGAGACCCAGTACTTC.

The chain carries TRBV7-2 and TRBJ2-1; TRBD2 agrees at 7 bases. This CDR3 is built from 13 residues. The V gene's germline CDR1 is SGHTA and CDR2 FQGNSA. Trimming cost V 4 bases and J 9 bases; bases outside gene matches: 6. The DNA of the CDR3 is TGTGCCAGCAGCTACCCGGGGGGTGGTGAGCAGTTCTTC. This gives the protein CASSYPGGGEQFF. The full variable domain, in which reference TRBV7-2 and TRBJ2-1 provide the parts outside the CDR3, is GAGVSQSPSNKVTEKGKDVELRCDPISGHTALYWYRQSLGQGLEFLIYFQGNSAPDKSGLPSDRFSAERTGGSVSTLTIQRTQQEDSAVYLCASSYPGGGEQFFGPGTRLTVL.

CDR3: CASSDLRGSGELFF. DNA for the CDR3: TGTGCCAGCAGCGACTTACGGGGGTCCGGGGAGCTGTTTTTT. The chain uses TRBV7-6 and TRBJ2-2, with TRBD2 as a possible D gene (6 bases). Trimming removed 5 bases from V and 6 bases from J, with 13 bases in between. Germline assignment: CDR1 SGHVS and CDR2 FNYEAQ. This CDR3 region has 14 residues.

CDR3 residues: CASSTLGRGETQYF. CDR3 nucleotides: TGTGCCAGCAGTACTCTAGGGAGGGGAGAGACCCAGTACTTC. The rearrangement links TRBV27 to TRBJ2-5, with TRBD2 matching 7 bases. V was clipped by 5 bases and J by 4 bases; unmatched bases: 7. CDR3 length: 14 amino acids. Per germline, CDR1 MNHEY and CDR2 SMNVEV (reference sequence).

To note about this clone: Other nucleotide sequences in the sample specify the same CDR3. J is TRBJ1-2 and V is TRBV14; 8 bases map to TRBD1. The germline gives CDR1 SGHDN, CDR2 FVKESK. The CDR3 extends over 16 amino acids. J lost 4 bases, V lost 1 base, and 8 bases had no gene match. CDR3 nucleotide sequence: TGTGCCAGCAGCCAAGCAGGACAGGGCGGGATCTATGGCTACACCTTC. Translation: CASSQAGQGGIYGYTF.